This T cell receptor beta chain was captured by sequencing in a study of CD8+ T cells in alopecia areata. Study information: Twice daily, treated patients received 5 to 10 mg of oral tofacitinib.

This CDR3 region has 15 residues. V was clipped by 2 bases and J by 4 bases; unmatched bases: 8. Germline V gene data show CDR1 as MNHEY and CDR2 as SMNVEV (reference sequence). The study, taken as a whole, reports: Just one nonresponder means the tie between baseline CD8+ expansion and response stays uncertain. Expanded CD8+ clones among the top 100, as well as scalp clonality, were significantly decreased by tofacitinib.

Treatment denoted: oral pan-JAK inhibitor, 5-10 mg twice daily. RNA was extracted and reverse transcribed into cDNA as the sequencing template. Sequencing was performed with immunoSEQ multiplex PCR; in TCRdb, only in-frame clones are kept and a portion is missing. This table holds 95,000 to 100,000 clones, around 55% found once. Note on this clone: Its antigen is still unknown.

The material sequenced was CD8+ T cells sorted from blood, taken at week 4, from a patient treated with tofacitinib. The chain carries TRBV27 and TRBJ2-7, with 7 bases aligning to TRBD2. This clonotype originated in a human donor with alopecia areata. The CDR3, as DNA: TGTGCCAGCAGTTTAGCGGGGGTAGGGTCATACGAGCAGTACTTC. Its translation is CASSLAGVGSYEQYF.